This paragraph reports one T cell receptor beta chain. This clone has just one count. Its recognized antigen is unknown. Base qualities are not provided; no much larger clone lies one nucleotide away. For sequencing of the TCRbeta CDR3 region, genomic DNA was extracted from the sorted cells. TCRbeta CDR3 regions were sequenced using the immunoSEQ Assay. The clones in this table, taken by TCRdb from immuneACCESS, are in-frame only. Not every clone is retained; where verified, under half of the shortfall comes from an unresolved V gene, and the cause of the rest is unknown. Within this sample are 85,000 or so clones, with approximately 83% of them counted one time only. Roughly 2.1% of the sample comes from the top ten. The V end gives up 4 bases and the J end 4 bases, leaving 8 bases in the junction not matched to a gene. From a lookup of the germline V gene, CDR1 and CDR2 are SGDLS and YYNGEE. Measured from the cysteine to the phenylalanine, the CDR3 is 17 residues long. Only the CDR3 DNA stays, 51 bases, in frame from base 1.

This sample was included in a study of OX40 agonist ivuxolimab in advanced cancers. Turning to the overall study: Ivuxolimab, which targeted the costimulatory receptor OX40 (CD134), was an agonistic, fully human IgG2 monoclonal antibody. Intravenous ivuxolimab was administered to patients every 2 weeks at six dose levels: 0.01, 0.1, 0.3, 1.5, 3 and 10 mg/kg. Among the roughly 52 dose-escalation patients, approximately 20 had hepatocellular carcinoma, 15 or so melanoma, 9 renal cell carcinoma and 9 head and neck cancer. In the dose-escalation cohort, 75% to 90% of patients were male, and the mean age was approximately 60 years with a range of about 20 to 80. Prior anti-PD-1, anti-PD-L1 or anti-CTLA-4 therapy was permitted, and checkpoint inhibitors had been received by about 44% of dose-escalation patients. Partial responses occurred in three dose-escalation patients, of whom one had hepatocellular carcinoma and two had cutaneous melanoma. Peripheral TCRbeta sequencing was intended to test whether TCR sequence diversity was altered and clonal T-cell expansion was caused by ivuxolimab. The paper reports the monotherapy dose-escalation portion (N of about 50 patients) of the phase I ivuxolimab trial.

The study at large found these results: Clonal expansion of both CD4+ and CD8+ blood T cells was observed from baseline to week 6 at doses 0.1 to 3.0 mg/kg. After ivuxolimab, more expanded clones were found on average in CD8+ T cells than in CD4+ T cells. Low levels of normalized T-cell clonal expansion were also seen in some patients who did not respond. In the 0.1-3.0 mg/kg groups, partial responders had among the lowest normalized peripheral clonal expansion, particularly in CD8+ T cells. The antigen specificity of the clonally expanded peripheral T cells was not determined.

Patients with a history of autoimmune disease or receiving systemic immunosuppression were excluded from the trial. Peripheral blood for TCR sequencing was collected from all dose cohorts at baseline, on cycle 4 day 1, and on cycle 7 day 1. Samples were obtained from an open-label, multicenter, first-in-human phase I dose-escalation trial of ivuxolimab. Adults with locally advanced or metastatic melanoma, renal cell, hepatocellular, or head and neck squamous cell carcinoma were enrolled in the trial. CD4+ and CD8+ T cells were sorted separately from peripheral blood before TCR sequencing. The sample was CD4+ or CD8+ T cells sorted from blood, taken in a trial of the OX40 agonist ivuxolimab. The sequence was obtained from an adult with an advanced solid tumor such as melanoma, head and neck, liver or kidney cancer. This chain joins TRBV9 to TRBJ2-2; 12 middle bases align to TRBD2. The DNA sequence is TGTGCCAGCAGCAAACCCAGGACTAGCGGGACCACCGGGGAGCTGTTTTTT. Its protein is CASSKPRTSGTTGELFF.